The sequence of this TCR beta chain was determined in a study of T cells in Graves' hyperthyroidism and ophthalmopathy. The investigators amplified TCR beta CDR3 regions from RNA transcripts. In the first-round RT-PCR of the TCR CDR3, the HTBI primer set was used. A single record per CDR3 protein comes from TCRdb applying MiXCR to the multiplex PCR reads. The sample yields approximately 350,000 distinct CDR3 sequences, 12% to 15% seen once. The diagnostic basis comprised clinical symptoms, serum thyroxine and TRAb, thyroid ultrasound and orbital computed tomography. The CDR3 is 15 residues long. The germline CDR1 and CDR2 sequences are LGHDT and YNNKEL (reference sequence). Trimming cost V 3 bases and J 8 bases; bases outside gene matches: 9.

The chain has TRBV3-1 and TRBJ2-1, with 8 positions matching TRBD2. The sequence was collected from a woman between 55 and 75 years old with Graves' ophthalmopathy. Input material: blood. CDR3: CASSHRFSGMDEQFF. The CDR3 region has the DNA TGTGCCAGCAGCCACCGGTTTAGCGGGATGGATGAGCAGTTCTTC.